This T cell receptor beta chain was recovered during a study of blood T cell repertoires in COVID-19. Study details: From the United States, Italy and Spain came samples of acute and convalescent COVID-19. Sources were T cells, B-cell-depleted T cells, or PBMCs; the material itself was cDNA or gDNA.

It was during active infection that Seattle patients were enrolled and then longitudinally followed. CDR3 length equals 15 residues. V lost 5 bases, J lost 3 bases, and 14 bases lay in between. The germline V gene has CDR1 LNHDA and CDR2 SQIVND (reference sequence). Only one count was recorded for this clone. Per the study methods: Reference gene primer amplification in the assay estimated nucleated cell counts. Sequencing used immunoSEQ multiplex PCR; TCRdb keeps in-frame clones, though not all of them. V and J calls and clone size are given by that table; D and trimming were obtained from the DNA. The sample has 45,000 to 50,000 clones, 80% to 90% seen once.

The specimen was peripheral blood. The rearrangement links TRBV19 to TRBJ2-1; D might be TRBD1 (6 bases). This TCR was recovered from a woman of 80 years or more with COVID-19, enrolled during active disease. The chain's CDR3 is CASSSQGFHYNEQFF. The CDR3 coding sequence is TGTGCCAGTAGTTCACAGGGTTTCCACTACAATGAGCAGTTCTTC.